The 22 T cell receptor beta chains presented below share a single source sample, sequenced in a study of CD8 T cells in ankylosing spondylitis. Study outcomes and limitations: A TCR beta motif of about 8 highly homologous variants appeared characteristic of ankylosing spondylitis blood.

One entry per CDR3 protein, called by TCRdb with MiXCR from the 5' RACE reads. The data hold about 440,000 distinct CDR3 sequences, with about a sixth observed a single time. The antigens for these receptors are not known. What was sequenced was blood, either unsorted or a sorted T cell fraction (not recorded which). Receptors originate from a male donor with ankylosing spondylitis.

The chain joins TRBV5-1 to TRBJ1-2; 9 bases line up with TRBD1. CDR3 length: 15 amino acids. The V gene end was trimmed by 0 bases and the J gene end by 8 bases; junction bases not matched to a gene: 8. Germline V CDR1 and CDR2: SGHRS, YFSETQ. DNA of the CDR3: TGCGCCAGCAGCTTGGGGGACAGGGTCGACCGCGGCTACACCTTC. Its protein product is CASSLGDRVDRGYTF.

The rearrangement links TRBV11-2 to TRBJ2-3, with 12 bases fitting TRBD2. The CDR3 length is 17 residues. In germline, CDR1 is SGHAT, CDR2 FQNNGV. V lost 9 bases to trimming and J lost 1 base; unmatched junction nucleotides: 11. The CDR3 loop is CASTGLAGRLRTDTQYF. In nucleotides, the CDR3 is TGTGCCAGTACTGGACTAGCGGGGAGACTTCGCACAGATACGCAGTATTTT.

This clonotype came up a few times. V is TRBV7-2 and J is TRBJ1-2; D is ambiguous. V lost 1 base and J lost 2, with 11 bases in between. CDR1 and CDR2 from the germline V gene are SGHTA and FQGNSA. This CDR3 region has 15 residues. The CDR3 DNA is TGTGCCAGCAGCTTAGGATCTTGGCTAAACTATGGCTACACCTTC. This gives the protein CASSLGSWLNYGYTF.

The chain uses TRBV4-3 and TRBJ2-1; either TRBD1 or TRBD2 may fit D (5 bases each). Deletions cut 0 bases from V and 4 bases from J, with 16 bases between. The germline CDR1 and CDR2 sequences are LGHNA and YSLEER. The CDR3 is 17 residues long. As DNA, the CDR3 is TGCGCCAGCAGCCAAGATCCGGGGACGATCGGATACAATGAGCAGTTCTTC. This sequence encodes CASSQDPGTIGYNEQFF.

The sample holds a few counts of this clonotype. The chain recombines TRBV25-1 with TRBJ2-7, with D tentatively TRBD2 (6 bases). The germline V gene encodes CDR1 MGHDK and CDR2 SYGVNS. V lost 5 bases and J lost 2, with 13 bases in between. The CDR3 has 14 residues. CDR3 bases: TGTGCCAGCAGTAGCCTTGGAGGGCCCTACGAGCAGTACTTC. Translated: CASSSLGGPYEQYF.

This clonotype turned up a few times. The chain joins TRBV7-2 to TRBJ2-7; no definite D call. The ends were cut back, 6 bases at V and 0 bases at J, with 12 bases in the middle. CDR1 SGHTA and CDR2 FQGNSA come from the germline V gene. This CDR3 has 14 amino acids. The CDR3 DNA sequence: TGTGCCAGCAGGCAACAGCGTTCCTCCTACGAGCAGTACTTC. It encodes CASRQQRSSYEQYF. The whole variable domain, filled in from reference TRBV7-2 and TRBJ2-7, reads GAGVSQSPSNKVTEKGKDVELRCDPISGHTALYWYRQSLGQGLEFLIYFQGNSAPDKSGLPSDRFSAERTGGSVSTLTIQRTQQEDSAVYLCASRQQRSSYEQYFGPGTRLTVT.

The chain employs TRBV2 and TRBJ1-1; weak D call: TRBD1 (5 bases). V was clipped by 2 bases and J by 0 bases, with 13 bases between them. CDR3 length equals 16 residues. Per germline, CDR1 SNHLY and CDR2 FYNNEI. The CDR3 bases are TGTGCCAGCAGTGAAAGGGCAGGGCGAGTGAACACTGAAGCTTTCTTT. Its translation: CASSERAGRVNTEAFF.

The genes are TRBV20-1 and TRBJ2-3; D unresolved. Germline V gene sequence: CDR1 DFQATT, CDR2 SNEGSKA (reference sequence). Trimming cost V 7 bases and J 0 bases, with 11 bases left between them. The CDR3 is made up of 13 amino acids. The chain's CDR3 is CSVKSDSTDTQYF. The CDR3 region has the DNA TGCAGTGTCAAGAGTGATAGCACAGATACGCAGTATTTT.

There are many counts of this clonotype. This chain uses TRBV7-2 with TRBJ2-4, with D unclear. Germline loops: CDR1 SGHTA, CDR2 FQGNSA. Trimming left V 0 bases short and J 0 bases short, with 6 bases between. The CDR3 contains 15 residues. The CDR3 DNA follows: TGTGCCAGCAGCTTAGCTGTGGTAGCCAAAAACATTCAGTACTTC. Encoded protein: CASSLAVVAKNIQYF.

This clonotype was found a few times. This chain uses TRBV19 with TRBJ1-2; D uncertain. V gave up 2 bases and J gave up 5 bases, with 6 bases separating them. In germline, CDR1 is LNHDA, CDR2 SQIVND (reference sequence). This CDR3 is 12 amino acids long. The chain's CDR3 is CASSISEYGYTF. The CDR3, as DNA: TGTGCCAGTAGTATAAGCGAGTATGGCTACACCTTC. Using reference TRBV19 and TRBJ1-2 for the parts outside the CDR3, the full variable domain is DGGITQSPKYLFRKEGQNVTLSCEQNLNHDAMYWYRQDPGQGLRLIYYSQIVNDFQKGDIAEGYSVSREKKESFPLTVTSAQKNPTAFYLCASSISEYGYTFGSGTRLTVV.

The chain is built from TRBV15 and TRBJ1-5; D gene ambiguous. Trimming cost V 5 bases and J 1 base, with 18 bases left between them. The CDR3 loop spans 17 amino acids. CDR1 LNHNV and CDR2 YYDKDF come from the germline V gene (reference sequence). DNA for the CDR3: TGTGCCACCAGCTCGGACGAGGTAGGGCGGAGCAATCAGCCCCAGCATTTT. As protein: CATSSDEVGRSNQPQHF. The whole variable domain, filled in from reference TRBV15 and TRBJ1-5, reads DAMVIQNPRYQVTQFGKPVTLSCSQTLNHNVMYWYQQKSSQAPKLLFHYYDKDFNNEADTPDNFQSRRPNTSFCFLDIRSPGLGDTAMYLCATSSDEVGRSNQPQHFGDGTRLSIL.

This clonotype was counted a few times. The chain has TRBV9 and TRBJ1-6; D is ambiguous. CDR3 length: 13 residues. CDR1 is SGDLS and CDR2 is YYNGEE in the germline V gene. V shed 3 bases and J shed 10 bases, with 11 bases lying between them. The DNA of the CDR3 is TGTGCCAGCAGCGGGACGCCTAGATCACCCCTCCACTTT. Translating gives CASSGTPRSPLHF.

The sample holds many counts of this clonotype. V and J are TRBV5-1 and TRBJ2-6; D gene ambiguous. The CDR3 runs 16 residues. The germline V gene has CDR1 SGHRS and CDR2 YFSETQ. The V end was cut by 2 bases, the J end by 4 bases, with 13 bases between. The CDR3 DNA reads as TGCGCCAGCAGCTTAGATCTCGACCCCGGGGCCAACGTCCTGACTTTC. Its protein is CASSLDLDPGANVLTF.

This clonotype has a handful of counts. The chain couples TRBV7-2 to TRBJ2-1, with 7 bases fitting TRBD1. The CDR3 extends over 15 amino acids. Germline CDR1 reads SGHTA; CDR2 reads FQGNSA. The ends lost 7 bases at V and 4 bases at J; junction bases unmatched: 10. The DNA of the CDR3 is TGTGCCAGCATCCGAGACAGGGTTGAATACAATGAGCAGTTCTTC. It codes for CASIRDRVEYNEQFF.

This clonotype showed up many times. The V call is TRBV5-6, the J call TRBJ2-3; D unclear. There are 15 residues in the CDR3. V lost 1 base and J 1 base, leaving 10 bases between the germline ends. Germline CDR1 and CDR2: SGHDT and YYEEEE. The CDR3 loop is CASSLTVPGTDTQYF. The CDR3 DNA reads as TGTGCCAGCAGCTTGACAGTACCTGGCACAGATACGCAGTATTTT.

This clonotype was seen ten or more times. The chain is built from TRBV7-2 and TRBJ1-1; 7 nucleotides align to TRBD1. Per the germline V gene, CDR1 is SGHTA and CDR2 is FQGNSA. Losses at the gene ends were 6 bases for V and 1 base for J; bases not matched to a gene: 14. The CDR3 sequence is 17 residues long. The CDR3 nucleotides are TGTGCCAGCAGGGGTCACAGGGGATTCGATCAGAACACTGAAGCTTTCTTT. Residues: CASRGHRGFDQNTEAFF.

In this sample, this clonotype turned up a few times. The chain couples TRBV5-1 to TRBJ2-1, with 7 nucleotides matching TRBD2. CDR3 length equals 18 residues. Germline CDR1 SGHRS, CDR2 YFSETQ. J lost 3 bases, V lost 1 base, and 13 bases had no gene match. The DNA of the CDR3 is TGCGCCAGCAGCTTGTCCAGCGGGACTTTGTTTCTCTACAATGAGCAGTTCTTC. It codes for CASSLSSGTLFLYNEQFF.

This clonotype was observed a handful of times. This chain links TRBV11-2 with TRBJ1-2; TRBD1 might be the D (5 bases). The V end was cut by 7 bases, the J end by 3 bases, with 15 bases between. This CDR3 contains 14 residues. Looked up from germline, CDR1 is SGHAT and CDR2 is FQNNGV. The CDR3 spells CASTWRKGDYGYTF. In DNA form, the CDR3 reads TGTGCCAGCACCTGGAGGAAAGGGGACTATGGCTACACCTTC. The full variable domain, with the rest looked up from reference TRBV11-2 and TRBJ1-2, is EAGVAQSPRYKIIEKRQSVAFWCNPISGHATLYWYQQILGQGPKLLIQFQNNGVVDDSQLPKDRFSAERLKGVDSTLKIQPAKLEDSAVYLCASTWRKGDYGYTFGSGTRLTVV.

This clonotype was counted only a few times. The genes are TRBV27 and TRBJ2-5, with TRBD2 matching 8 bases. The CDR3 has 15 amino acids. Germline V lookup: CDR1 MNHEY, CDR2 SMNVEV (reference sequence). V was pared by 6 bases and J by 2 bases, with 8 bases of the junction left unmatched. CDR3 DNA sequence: TGTGCCAGCAGCCCCTCCGGCGGGAGGCAAGAGACCCAGTACTTC. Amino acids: CASSPSGGRQETQYF.

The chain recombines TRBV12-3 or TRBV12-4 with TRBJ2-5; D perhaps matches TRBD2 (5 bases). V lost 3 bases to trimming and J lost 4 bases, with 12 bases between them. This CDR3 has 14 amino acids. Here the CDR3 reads CASSFGRAGETQYF. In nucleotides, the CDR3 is TGTGCCAGCAGTTTTGGACGGGCGGGAGAGACCCAGTACTTC.

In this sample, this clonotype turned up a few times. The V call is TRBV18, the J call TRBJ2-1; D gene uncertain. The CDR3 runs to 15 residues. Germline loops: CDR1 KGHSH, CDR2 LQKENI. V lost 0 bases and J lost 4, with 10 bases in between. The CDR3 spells CASSPPGSPYNEQFF. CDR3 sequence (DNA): TGTGCCAGCTCACCACCGGGGTCCCCTTACAATGAGCAGTTCTTC.

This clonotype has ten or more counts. Here the CDR3 DNA reads TGTGCCAGCAGCTTACTGCGGGAGACGAATGAGCAGTTCTTC. Its protein is CASSLLRETNEQFF. The rearrangement joins TRBV7-6 to TRBJ2-1; 7 bases map to TRBD2. This CDR3 contains 14 residues. Germline V gene lookup returns CDR1 SGHVS and CDR2 FNYEAQ. V lost 2 bases and J lost 7; bases outside the gene matches: 5.